This is a list of T cell receptor beta chains from one sample in a study of T cell changes during pregnancy in multiple sclerosis. Libraries were prepared by immunoSEQ multiplex PCR; TCRdb keeps only in-frame clonotypes and omits some of them. Among more than 40,000 clones listed, 85% to 95% were seen once. This specimen was CD4+ T cells from peripheral blood mononuclear cells, taken in the third trimester of pregnancy. The receptors originated from a female donor with multiple sclerosis, enrolled in a pregnancy study. CDR3s include the opening cysteine and the closing phenylalanine or tryptophan. A D gene is named only where the DNA matches it firmly. Clone size is not always given. Where it is, it says once, few, many or a class for expanded clones.

abundance: once; v_gene: TRBV5-8; j_gene: TRBJ2-3; d_gene: TRBD1; CDR3nt: TGTGCCAGCAGCCCGTGGAGGACAGGGGTCACAGATACGCAGTATTTT; CDR3aa: CASSPWRTGVTDTQYF
abundance: -; v_gene: TRBV7-6; j_gene: TRBJ2-5; d_gene: TRBD2; CDR3nt: TGTGCCAGCAGCTTAGCCACTAGCGGGAGTGGAGAGACCCAGTACTTC; CDR3aa: CASSLATSGSGETQYF
abundance: -; v_gene: TRBV28; j_gene: TRBJ2-1; d_gene: -; CDR3nt: TGTGCCAGCAGTTCCCCGTCGTCCTACAATGAGCAGTTCTTC; CDR3aa: CASSSPSSYNEQFF
abundance: -; v_gene: TRBV5-6; j_gene: TRBJ2-2; d_gene: -; CDR3nt: TGTGCCAGCAGCTTGGTCTCCTTAGCGGCCACCGGGGAGCTGTTTTTT; CDR3aa: CASSLVSLAATGELFF
abundance: -; v_gene: TRBV28; j_gene: TRBJ1-2; d_gene: TRBD1; CDR3nt: TGTGCCAGCAGTATACAGGGGGCTAACTATGGCTACACCTTC; CDR3aa: CASSIQGANYGYTF
abundance: -; v_gene: TRBV7-2; j_gene: TRBJ1-5; d_gene: -; CDR3nt: TGTGCCAGCAGCTTAGTAGGGGATCAGCCCCAGCATTTT; CDR3aa: CASSLVGDQPQHF
abundance: -; v_gene: TRBV7-2; j_gene: TRBJ1-2; d_gene: TRBD1; CDR3nt: TGTGCCAGCAGCTGGGGACAGGGGGCGGGGGGCTACACCTTC; CDR3aa: CASSWGQGAGGYTF
abundance: -; v_gene: TRBV6-6; j_gene: TRBJ2-3; d_gene: TRBD1; CDR3nt: TGTGCCAGTCGCACAGGGGGCGCAGATACGCAGTATTTT; CDR3aa: CASRTGGADTQYF
abundance: -; v_gene: TRBV11-2; j_gene: TRBJ2-5; d_gene: -; CDR3nt: TGTGCCAGCAGCTTAGCCGGGGTCCGGGAGACCCAGTACTTC; CDR3aa: CASSLAGVRETQYF
abundance: -; v_gene: TRBV27; j_gene: TRBJ2-5; d_gene: TRBD2; CDR3nt: TGTGCCAGCAGTTTGAGGGTAGCGGGAGGATCGGAGACCCAGTACTTC; CDR3aa: CASSLRVAGGSETQYF
abundance: -; v_gene: TRBV27; j_gene: TRBJ2-1; d_gene: -; CDR3nt: TGTGCCAGCACGGGGGTGGGGCTCACCGATGAGCAGTTCTTC; CDR3aa: CASTGVGLTDEQFF
abundance: -; v_gene: TRBV4-1; j_gene: TRBJ2-1; d_gene: -; CDR3nt: TGCGCCAGCAGCTCGCAGGGGTACTCTTGGTATGAGCAGTTCTTC; CDR3aa: CASSSQGYSWYEQFF
abundance: -; v_gene: TRBV25-1; j_gene: TRBJ2-3; d_gene: -; CDR3nt: TGTGCCAGCAGTGACGTGGATACGCAGTATTTT; CDR3aa: CASSDVDTQYF
abundance: once; v_gene: TRBV5-1; j_gene: TRBJ1-4; d_gene: -; CDR3nt: TGCGCCAGCTCTGCAACTAATGAAAAACTGTTTTTT; CDR3aa: CASSATNEKLFF
abundance: -; v_gene: TRBV4-1; j_gene: TRBJ2-1; d_gene: -; CDR3nt: TGCGCCAGCAGCCAAGATGAAGTCTACGGTGAGCAGTTCTTC; CDR3aa: CASSQDEVYGEQFF
abundance: -; v_gene: TRBV30; j_gene: TRBJ1-1; d_gene: -; CDR3nt: TGTGCCTGGAGTGGTAGGAGGGGAATGAACACTGAAGCTTTCTTT; CDR3aa: CAWSGRRGMNTEAFF
abundance: few; v_gene: TRBV7-2; j_gene: TRBJ1-4; d_gene: -; CDR3nt: TGTGCCAGCAGCTTAGCGGGGGCCGCAACTAATGAAAAACTGTTTTTT; CDR3aa: CASSLAGAATNEKLFF
abundance: -; v_gene: TRBV5-6; j_gene: TRBJ2-2; d_gene: -; CDR3nt: TGTGCCAGCAGCCCTTTTCGTTCGGGTTTTAACCCCGGGGAGCTGTTTTTT; CDR3aa: CASSPFRSGFNPGELFF
abundance: -; v_gene: TRBV6-1; j_gene: TRBJ2-3; d_gene: TRBD2; CDR3nt: TGTGCCAGCAGTGTTCTAGGGGCTAGCGGGAGTAAAGATACGCAGTATTTT; CDR3aa: CASSVLGASGSKDTQYF
abundance: -; v_gene: TRBV9; j_gene: TRBJ2-7; d_gene: TRBD2; CDR3nt: TGTGCCAGCAGCGTAGGGACTAGCGGGAGTTCCGAGCAGTACTTC; CDR3aa: CASSVGTSGSSEQYF
abundance: once; v_gene: TRBV7-9; j_gene: TRBJ2-7; d_gene: -; CDR3nt: TGTGCCAGCAGCTTAGTTCAATCGAGGGAGCAGTACTTC; CDR3aa: CASSLVQSREQYF
abundance: -; v_gene: TRBV6-1; j_gene: TRBJ1-1; d_gene: -; CDR3nt: TGTGCCAGCAGTGGGAAGGAAGGAGTAAACACTGAAGCTTTCTTT; CDR3aa: CASSGKEGVNTEAFF
abundance: -; v_gene: TRBV14; j_gene: TRBJ2-5; d_gene: TRBD2; CDR3nt: TGTGCCAGCAGCCCACGGACTAGCGGGATTCAACGGGAGACCCAGTACTTC; CDR3aa: CASSPRTSGIQRETQYF
abundance: -; v_gene: TRBV4-2; j_gene: TRBJ2-7; d_gene: -; CDR3nt: TGTGCCAGCAGCCAAGGGACTCAGCAGTACTTC; CDR3aa: CASSQGTQQYF